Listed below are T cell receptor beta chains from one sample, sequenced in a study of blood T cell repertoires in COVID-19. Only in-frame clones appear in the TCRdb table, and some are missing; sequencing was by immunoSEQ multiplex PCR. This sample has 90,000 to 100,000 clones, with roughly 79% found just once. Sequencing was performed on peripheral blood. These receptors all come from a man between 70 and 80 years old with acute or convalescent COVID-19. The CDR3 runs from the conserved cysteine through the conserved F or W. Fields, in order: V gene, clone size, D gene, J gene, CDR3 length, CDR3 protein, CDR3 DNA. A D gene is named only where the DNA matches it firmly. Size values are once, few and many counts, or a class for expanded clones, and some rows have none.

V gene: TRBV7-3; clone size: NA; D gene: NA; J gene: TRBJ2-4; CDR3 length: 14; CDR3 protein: CASSFRGRQNIQYF; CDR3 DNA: TGTGCCAGCAGCTTCAGGGGACGGCAAAACATTCAGTACTTC
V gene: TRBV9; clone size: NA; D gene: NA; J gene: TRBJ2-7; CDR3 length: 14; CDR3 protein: CASSPPGLESEQYF; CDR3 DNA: TGTGCCAGCAGCCCACCGGGACTGGAAAGCGAGCAGTACTTC
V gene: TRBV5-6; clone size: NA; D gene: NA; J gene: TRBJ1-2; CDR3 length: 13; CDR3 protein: CASSLGPQGGYTF; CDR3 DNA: TGTGCCAGCAGCTTGGGCCCTCAGGGGGGCTACACCTTC
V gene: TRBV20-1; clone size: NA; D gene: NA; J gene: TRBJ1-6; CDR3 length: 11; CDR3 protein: CSARGSSPLHF; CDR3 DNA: TGCAGTGCTAGAGGGAGTTCACCCCTCCACTTT
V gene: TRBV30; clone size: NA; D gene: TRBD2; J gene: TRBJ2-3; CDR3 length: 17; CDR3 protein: CAWSRGGLSGRRDTQYF; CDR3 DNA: TGTGCCTGGAGTAGGGGGGGACTTAGCGGGAGGAGAGATACGCAGTATTTT
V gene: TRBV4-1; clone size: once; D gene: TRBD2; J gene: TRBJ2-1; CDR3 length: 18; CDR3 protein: CASSQLGLTGTSGNEQFF; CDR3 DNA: TGCGCCAGCAGCCAATTGGGGCTTACCGGGACTAGCGGCAATGAGCAGTTCTTC
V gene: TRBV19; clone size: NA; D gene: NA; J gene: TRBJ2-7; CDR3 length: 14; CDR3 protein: CASSTGDSKYEQYF; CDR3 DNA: TGTGCCAGTAGTACTGGTGATAGCAAGTACGAGCAGTACTTC
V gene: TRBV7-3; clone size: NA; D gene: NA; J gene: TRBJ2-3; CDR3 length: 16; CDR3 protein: CASSTNPTVDTDTQYF; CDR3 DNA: TGTGCCAGCAGCACCAACCCGACAGTAGATACAGATACGCAGTATTTT
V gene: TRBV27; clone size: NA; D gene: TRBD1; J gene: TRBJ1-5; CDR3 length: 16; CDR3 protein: CASSFRGQGRNQPQHF; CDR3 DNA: TGTGCCAGCAGTTTTCGCGGACAGGGCCGGAATCAGCCCCAGCATTTT
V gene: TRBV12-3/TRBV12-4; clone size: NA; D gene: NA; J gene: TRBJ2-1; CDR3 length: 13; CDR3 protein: CASIRIQDNEQFF; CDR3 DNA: TGTGCCAGCATTAGAATTCAGGACAATGAGCAGTTCTTC
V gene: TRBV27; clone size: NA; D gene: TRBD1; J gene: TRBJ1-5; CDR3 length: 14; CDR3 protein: CASGGQAGNQPQHF; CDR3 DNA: TGTGCCAGCGGGGGACAGGCAGGCAATCAGCCCCAGCATTTT
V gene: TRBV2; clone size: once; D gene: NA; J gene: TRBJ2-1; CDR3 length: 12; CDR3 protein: CASSERGRSGFF; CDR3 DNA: TGTGCCAGCAGTGAGCGTGGGCGATCCGGGTTCTTC
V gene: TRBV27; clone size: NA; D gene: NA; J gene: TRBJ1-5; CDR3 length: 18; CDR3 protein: CASSPWDTAVYSNQPQHF; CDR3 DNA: TGTGCCAGCAGTCCATGGGACACTGCCGTGTATAGCAATCAGCCCCAGCATTTT
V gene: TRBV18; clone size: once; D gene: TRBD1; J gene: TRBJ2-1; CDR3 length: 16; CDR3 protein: CASSPSTTPGGNEQFF; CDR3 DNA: TGTGCCAGCTCACCAAGTACTACCCCAGGGGGCAATGAGCAGTTCTTC
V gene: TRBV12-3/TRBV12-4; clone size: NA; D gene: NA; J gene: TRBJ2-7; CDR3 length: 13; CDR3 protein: CASSFPEAYEQYF; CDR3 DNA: TGTGCCAGCAGTTTTCCAGAGGCCTACGAGCAGTACTTC
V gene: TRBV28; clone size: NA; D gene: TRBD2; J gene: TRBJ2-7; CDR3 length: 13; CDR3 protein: CASEQGGRDEQYF; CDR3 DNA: TGTGCCAGCGAGCAGGGAGGGCGTGACGAGCAGTACTTC
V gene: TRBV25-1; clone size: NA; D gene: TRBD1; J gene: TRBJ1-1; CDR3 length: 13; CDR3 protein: CASSKTGDTEAFF; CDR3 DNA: TGTGCCAGCAGCAAGACAGGGGACACTGAAGCTTTCTTT